This T cell receptor beta chain was recorded in a study of CD8 T cells in ankylosing spondylitis. The germline V and J ends were trimmed by 3 bases and 2 bases, with 21 bases remaining between them. The CDR3 runs 17 residues. Germline CDR1 SGHRS, CDR2 YFSETQ. The authors made TCR beta libraries by quantitative 5'-RACE with molecular barcodes. TCRdb fed the 5' RACE reads into MiXCR, producing one record per CDR3 protein. The data contain 150,000 to 200,000 distinct CDR3 sequences, roughly 31% of them singletons. The rearrangement joins TRBV5-1 to TRBJ2-7, with a possible D match to TRBD2 (6 bases). Sample: synovial fluid, either unsorted or a sorted T cell fraction (not recorded which). The origin of this receptor is a male donor with ankylosing spondylitis. The CDR3 DNA sequence: TGCGCCAGCAGCTGGGGTCAGGGTAGCGGATACACCTACGAGCAGTACTTC. Amino acids: CASSWGQGSGYTYEQYF.